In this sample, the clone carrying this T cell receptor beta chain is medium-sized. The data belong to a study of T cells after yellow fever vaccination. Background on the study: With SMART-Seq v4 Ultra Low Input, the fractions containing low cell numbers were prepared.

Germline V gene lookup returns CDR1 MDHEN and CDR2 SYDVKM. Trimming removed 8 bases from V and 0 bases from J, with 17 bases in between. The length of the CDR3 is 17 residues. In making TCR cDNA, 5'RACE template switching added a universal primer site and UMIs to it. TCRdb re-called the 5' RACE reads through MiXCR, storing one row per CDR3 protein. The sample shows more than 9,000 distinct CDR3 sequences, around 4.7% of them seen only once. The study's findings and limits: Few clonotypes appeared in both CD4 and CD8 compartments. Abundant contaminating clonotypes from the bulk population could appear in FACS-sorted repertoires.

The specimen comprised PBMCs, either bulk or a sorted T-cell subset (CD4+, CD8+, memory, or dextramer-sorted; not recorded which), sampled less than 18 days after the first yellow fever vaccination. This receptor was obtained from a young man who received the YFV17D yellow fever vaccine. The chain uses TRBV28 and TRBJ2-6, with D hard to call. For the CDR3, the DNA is TGTGCCAGCGATAGTAAGGGTTTCCGCTCTGGGGCCAACGTCCTGACTTTC. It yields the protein CASDSKGFRSGANVLTF. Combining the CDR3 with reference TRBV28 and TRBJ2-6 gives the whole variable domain DVKVTQSSRYLVKRTGEKVFLECVQDMDHENMFWYRQDPGLGLRLIYFSYDVKMKEKGDIPEGYSVSREKKERFSLILESASTNQTSMYLCASDSKGFRSGANVLTFGAGSRLTVL.